This T cell receptor (beta chain) was found in a study of Ad26.COV2.S vaccination and SARS-CoV-2 variants. Study-level results: Substantial breadth was reported for post-vaccination spike-specific CD8+ and CD4+ T cells. Vaccine recipients surpassed placebo recipients in spike-specific TCR breadth.

Data came from immunoSEQ multiplex PCR; TCRdb stores just in-frame clones and leaves some out. The sample comprises 120,000 to 150,000 clones, about nine tenths of which are singletons, and 5% rests with the top ten. Note on this clone: Its antigen remains unidentified.

The CDR3 loop spans 13 amino acids. The germline V gene encodes CDR1 KGHSH and CDR2 LQKENI. Deletions cut 1 base from V and 6 bases from J, with 9 bases between. The chain couples TRBV18 to TRBJ2-5; D gene ambiguous. The sequence was collected from a human donor who had recovered from COVID-19. The source material was peripheral blood, sampled after recovery from COVID-19. The CDR3 sequence is CASSPLFMQTQYF. The CDR3 DNA reads TGTGCCAGCTCACCACTCTTCATGCAGACCCAGTACTTC.